This TCR beta chain was retrieved from a study of early T cells in non-severe SARS-CoV-2 infection (dated by TCRdb to the early 2020s). Broadly, across the study: TCR sequencing used bulk RNA from unsorted whole blood, so alpha and beta chains could not be paired.

To prepare the library, 5' RACE was applied. The sequencing machine was a NextSeq 500. Unique molecular identifiers were attached to individual cDNA molecules in the TCR library protocol so that sequencing error and PCR bias could be corrected. TCR alpha and beta chains were both sequenced, and the abundances of alpha and beta sequences in each sample were closely correlated with each other. The authors' pipeline ran thus. V gene, J gene and CDR3 annotation of TCR sequences was performed with Decombinator V4. Expanded TCRs were defined as changing significantly between any two time points under a Poisson model with p below 0.0001. TCR abundances were normalised to the total number of TCRs sequenced per sample and expressed as counts per million. TRAV1-2 paired with TRAJ12, TRAJ20 or TRAJ33 defined MAIT TCRs, while TRAV10 paired with TRAJ18 defined iNKT TCRs. VDJdb, accessed 1 November 2021, was searched for CMV, EBV and SARS-CoV-2 annotated TCRs, excluding TCRs annotated for multiple antigens. TCRdb applied fastp at Q25 and MiXCR to the public reads, then kept only in-frame beta chains. Every entry covers one CDR3 protein and lists the most common genes and DNA from its rows. TCRdb assigned the V and J calls; the authors' analysis was not used. Counted in this sample were more than 65,000 distinct CDR3 sequences; around 11% of them appeared once. The ten most abundant clones make up 2.7% of the sample.

The CDR3 spans 15 residues, from the cysteine through the phenylalanine. Here the CDR3 DNA is all that survives: 45 bases in frame from base 1. Sequences LNHNV (CDR1) and YYDKDF (CDR2) are obtained from the germline V gene (reference sequence). V drops 0 bases and J drops 2 bases, leaving 10 bases in between. Notes on this clonotype: The specificity of this receptor is unknown. Per-base quality was not reported, and no clone a single base away is much larger than it.

A case-control design nested within a healthcare worker cohort in London, UK, was used, with weekly nasopharyngeal swab PCR tests and blood sampling performed. Between 23 and 31 March 2020, the week of the UK lockdown, healthcare workers were enrolled and then followed up weekly for as long as 16 weeks. Overall study outcomes, separate from this receptor: VDJdb matching was skewed toward anti-spike CD8 responses and likely underestimated virus-specific expansions by missing private and CD4 specificities.

The receptor was derived from an adult who was a healthcare worker with PCR-confirmed SARS-CoV-2 infection or an uninfected control (not recorded which). Sequenced material: whole blood, taken at baseline. The V and J segments used are TRBV15 and TRBJ1-2; the D gene is unclear. The bases are TGTGCCACCAGCAGAGATACGATCGGGAACTATGGCTACACCTTC. Its amino acids are CATSRDTIGNYGYTF.